The rows below give T cell receptor beta chains drawn from one sample of a study of CD8 T cells in ankylosing spondylitis. From the 5' RACE reads, TCRdb called clonotypes with MiXCR, one entry per CDR3 protein. This sample has around 430,000 distinct CDR3 sequences; roughly 18% occur once, and the top ten carry over 1%. Input material: blood, either unsorted or a sorted T cell fraction (not recorded which). Source of these receptors: a male donor with ankylosing spondylitis. The CDR3 runs from the conserved cysteine through the conserved F or W. The order of the fields is J gene, V gene, D gene, clone size, CDR3 DNA, CDR3 protein. The D gene is left open where the match is weak. Clone size, where shown, is once, few, many, or a class for clones that have expanded.

TRBJ2-7	TRBV4-3	-	-	TGCGCCAGCAGCCGGGGTAAAAGCTCCTACAAGCAGTACTTC	CASSRGKSSYKQYF
TRBJ2-3	TRBV6-5	TRBD2	-	TGTGCCAGCAGCTCCCCTCGACTAGCCGGGGGCACAGATACGCAGTATTTT	CASSSPRLAGGTDTQYF
TRBJ1-1	TRBV3-1	-	few	TGTGCCAGCAGCCAAACCCTCCGGGGACGGGGGGAAGCTTTCTTT	CASSQTLRGRGEAFF
TRBJ2-2	TRBV7-6	TRBD2	-	TGTGCCAGCAGCTTAGAAGCGGGACGCACCGGGGAGCTGTTTTTT	CASSLEAGRTGELFF
TRBJ2-7	TRBV7-2	TRBD1	-	TGTGCCAGCAGCTTAGCTGGGACAGGTTACTACGAGCAGTACTTC	CASSLAGTGYYEQYF
TRBJ1-1	TRBV5-1	TRBD1	many	TGCGCCAGCAGGTCGTCAGGGGGAACCTTGAACACTGAAGCTTTCTTT	CASRSSGGTLNTEAFF
TRBJ2-3	TRBV7-9	TRBD1	-	TGTGCCAGCGTACGGGACAGACCCACAGATACGCAGTATTTT	CASVRDRPTDTQYF
TRBJ1-5	TRBV12-3/TRBV12-4	TRBD1	many	TGTGCCAGCAGTCACCGGGGACAGCTCAATCAGCCCCAGCATTTT	CASSHRGQLNQPQHF
TRBJ2-2	TRBV12-3/TRBV12-4	TRBD1	many	TGTGCCAGCAGGACAGGGTTTTATTCCGGGGAGCTGTTTTTT	CASRTGFYSGELFF
TRBJ2-2	TRBV5-1	-	many	TGCGCCAGCAGCTTGGGCCTAGCTGAGGACACCGGGGAGCTGTTTTTT	CASSLGLAEDTGELFF
TRBJ2-5	TRBV7-9	-	few	TGTGCCAGCAGCTTAATGGGGTTGCAAGAGACCCAGTACTTC	CASSLMGLQETQYF
TRBJ1-1	TRBV7-8	-	-	TGTGCCAGCAGCTTAGCTTGGGGAGGGGGAACTGAAGCTTTCTTT	CASSLAWGGGTEAFF
TRBJ2-1	TRBV14	-	-	TGTGCCAGCAGCCAAGATTGGCGGGGCTCCTACAATGAGCAGTTCTTC	CASSQDWRGSYNEQFF
TRBJ1-2	TRBV13	-	-	TGTGCCAGCAGCCACCGGGACCGTGATTGGAGGAGTGATGGCTACACCTTC	CASSHRDRDWRSDGYTF
TRBJ2-7	TRBV7-9	-	-	TGTGCCAGCAGCTTGGGGGGCGCTTATCCCGAGCAGTACTTC	CASSLGGAYPEQYF
TRBJ2-6	TRBV7-9	-	-	TGTGCCATCACTCAAGGGACATCTGGGGCCAACGTCCTGACTTTC	CAITQGTSGANVLTF
TRBJ1-5	TRBV7-2	-	few	TGTGCCAGCAGCTTAGGAGGGATGAGCAATCAGCCCCAGCATTTT	CASSLGGMSNQPQHF
TRBJ2-5	TRBV11-2	-	-	TGTGCCAGCAGCCCTACGATGGGTCTCTACCAAGAGACCCAGTACTTC	CASSPTMGLYQETQYF
TRBJ1-1	TRBV29-1	-	-	TGCAGCGTTGATGACAGACTGAACACTGAAGCTTTCTTT	CSVDDRLNTEAFF
TRBJ2-5	TRBV2	-	few	TGTGCCAGCAAGGTGCCCTTGGTGGGGAGAGAGACCCAGTACTTC	CASKVPLVGRETQYF
TRBJ1-4	TRBV6-5	-	-	TGTGCCAGCAGTTACGGGCAAACTAATGAAAAACTGTTTTTT	CASSYGQTNEKLFF
TRBJ1-1	TRBV5-8	-	-	TGTGCCAGCAGCTTGGTATCGGGAAAGGGGAACACTGAAGCTTTCTTT	CASSLVSGKGNTEAFF
TRBJ2-1	TRBV6-2/TRBV6-3	TRBD2	-	TGTGCCAGCAGTTGGAGTCTAGCGGGAGTACGAGAGCAGTTCTTC	CASSWSLAGVREQFF
TRBJ1-1	TRBV3-1	-	few	TGTGCCAGCAGCCAAGACTCACGACAGAACACTGAAGCTTTCTTT	CASSQDSRQNTEAFF
TRBJ2-5	TRBV5-1	-	-	TGCGCCAGCAGCGCGATTCAGCTCCAAGAGACCCAGTACTTC	CASSAIQLQETQYF
TRBJ2-3	TRBV5-1	-	few	TGCGCCAGCAGCTTGGCCCTAGCTCCCACAGATACGCAGTATTTT	CASSLALAPTDTQYF
TRBJ1-2	TRBV7-9	-	-	TGTGCCAGCAGCTTGGACGTTGGGGGTTTTGGCTACACCTTC	CASSLDVGGFGYTF
TRBJ1-1	TRBV4-3	TRBD1	-	TGCGCCAGCAGCGGCCGACAGGGTGGGACTGAAGCTTTCTTT	CASSGRQGGTEAFF
TRBJ2-1	TRBV12-3/TRBV12-4	-	many	TGTGCCAGCACCACCGGGGGCTACAATGAGCAGTTCTTC	CASTTGGYNEQFF
TRBJ1-2	TRBV12-3/TRBV12-4	-	few	TGTGCCAGCAGGTCAGAGGTAAACTATGGCTACACCTTC	CASRSEVNYGYTF
TRBJ1-4	TRBV11-1	TRBD1	few	TGTGCCAGCAGCTTCGGACAGGGGAATGAAAAACTGTTTTTT	CASSFGQGNEKLFF
TRBJ2-5	TRBV7-2	-	-	TGTGCCAGCAGCTTCGACAGAACCCAGTACTTC	CASSFDRTQYF
TRBJ1-1	TRBV7-3	-	many	TGTGCCAGCAGCCGCGAAGGGTACACTGAAGCTTTCTTT	CASSREGYTEAFF
TRBJ2-3	TRBV20-1	TRBD2	-	TGCAGTGCGACTAGCGGGAGTCTCACAGATACGCAGTATTTT	CSATSGSLTDTQYF
TRBJ1-2	TRBV29-1	TRBD1	-	TGCAGCGACGGACAGGGCTATGGCTACACCTTC	CSDGQGYGYTF
TRBJ1-1	TRBV20-1	TRBD1	few	TGCAGTGCTAGAGCAGACAGGGAGACCACTGAAGCTTTCTTT	CSARADRETTEAFF
TRBJ2-2	TRBV5-1	-	-	TGCGCCAGCAGCTTGTATGGGGGACCGAACACCGGGGAGCTGTTTTTT	CASSLYGGPNTGELFF
TRBJ2-1	TRBV28	-	few	TGTGCCAGCAGTTTATTTGGCCAGAGCTCCTACAATGAGCAGTTCTTC	CASSLFGQSSYNEQFF
TRBJ2-7	TRBV12-3/TRBV12-4	TRBD1	many	TGTGCCAGCAGTTCCGGACAGGGGGCCTACGAGCAGTACTTC	CASSSGQGAYEQYF
TRBJ1-1	TRBV7-3	TRBD1	-	TGTGCCAGCAGCTTCGGGACAGACACTGAAGCTTTCTTT	CASSFGTDTEAFF
TRBJ2-7	TRBV7-3	TRBD2	-	TGTGCCAGCAGCTTAACACCTGGCGGGAGGTACGAGCAGTACTTC	CASSLTPGGRYEQYF
TRBJ1-2	TRBV12-3/TRBV12-4	-	few	TGTGCCAGCAGTCCGGGGACACGGGCAAATGGCTACACCTTC	CASSPGTRANGYTF
TRBJ2-7	TRBV20-1	-	-	TGCAGTGCTAGAGATCGGCGGGGACTCTACGAGCAGTACTTC	CSARDRRGLYEQYF
TRBJ2-3	TRBV7-9	TRBD2	-	TGTGCCAGCGACCTGGCGGGAGGGAATACGCAGTATTTT	CASDLAGGNTQYF
TRBJ1-1	TRBV11-2	-	few	TGTGCCAGCAGCCCAGAAATACTGAGGACTGAAGCTTTCTTT	CASSPEILRTEAFF
TRBJ1-5	TRBV28	-	once	TGTGCCAGCAGTACCCCCCGAGGGAACATGAATCAGCCCCAGCATTTT	CASSTPRGNMNQPQHF
TRBJ2-6	TRBV15	-	few	TGTGCCACCACCGCTAAGACCTCTGGGGCCAACGTCCTGACTTTC	CATTAKTSGANVLTF
TRBJ2-3	TRBV28	-	-	TGTGCCAGCAGTCCTCAGGGGATGATTTTAGCAGATACGCAGTATTTT	CASSPQGMILADTQYF
TRBJ2-7	TRBV25-1	TRBD1	-	TGTGCCAGCAGTGCCACAGGGGCCGTTTCCTACGAGCAGTACTTC	CASSATGAVSYEQYF
TRBJ2-7	TRBV5-6	TRBD1	-	TGTGCCAGCAGCTTGAACTTCCAGGGGGCTTCCTACGAGCAGTACTTC	CASSLNFQGASYEQYF
TRBJ2-4	TRBV11-2	-	few	TGTGCCAGCAGCCCCACAGTAGCCAAAAACATTCAGTACTTC	CASSPTVAKNIQYF
TRBJ2-1	TRBV12-3/TRBV12-4	-	many	TGTGCCAGCAGTTTGCGGTGGGGGTCCTACAATGAGCAGTTCTTC	CASSLRWGSYNEQFF
TRBJ1-1	TRBV29-1	-	-	TGCAGCGTTGAGTCCCGGGGCGCGGAGAACACTGAAGCTTTCTTT	CSVESRGAENTEAFF
TRBJ2-7	TRBV11-2	-	-	TGTGCCAGCAGCTTTTATCCAGATCTCTCCTACGAGCAGTACTTC	CASSFYPDLSYEQYF